The next 27 T cell receptor beta chains were all read from a single sample in a study of vaccination and CD4 T cells after COVID-19. The Oncomine TCR Beta short-read assay sequenced DNA from cultured CD4+ T cells. TCRdb ran MiXCR on the PCR reads and lists one entry per CDR3 protein. The table has a few thousand distinct CDR3 sequences, 32% seen once. Treatment of the sample: roughly 10-day PBMC culture with coronavirus spike peptide pools or control peptides (ViraFEST assay). Their antigens are not known. Sequenced: CD4+ T cells from blood, cultured in vitro. The receptor source for this set is a human donor who had recovered from COVID-19.

V usage is TRBV27 and J usage is TRBJ1-1; TRBD1 matches 8 bases. Losses at the gene ends were 6 bases for V and 1 base for J; bases not matched to a gene: 4. Germline V gene sequence: CDR1 MNHEY, CDR2 SMNVEV (reference sequence). The CDR3 loop spans 14 amino acids. CDR3 in DNA: TGTGCCAGCAGGGCCAGGGGGCAGAACACTGAAGCTTTCTTT. The encoded protein is CASRARGQNTEAFF.

This chain links TRBV5-1 with TRBJ1-2, with TRBD1 as a possible D gene (5 bases). The CDR3 has 13 amino acids. With 2 bases removed from V and 2 bases from J, the gap between germline ends came to 7 bases. CDR1 and CDR2 (germline): SGHRS, YFSETQ. The CDR3 DNA sequence: TGCGCCAGCAGCTTACAGGAAAACTATGGCTACACCTTC. It specifies CASSLQENYGYTF. Combining the CDR3 with reference TRBV5-1 and TRBJ1-2 gives the whole variable domain KAGVTQTPRYLIKTRGQQVTLSCSPISGHRSVSWYQQTPGQGLQFLFEYFSETQRNKGNFPGRFSGRQFSNSRSEMNVSTLELGDSALYLCASSLQENYGYTFGSGTRLTVV.

CDR3 sequence reads: CASSLGPISPGELFF. Here the CDR3 DNA reads TGTGCCAGCAGCTTAGGTCCGATTAGCCCCGGGGAGCTGTTTTTT. The gene calls are TRBV7-8 and TRBJ2-2; unclear D gene. The CDR3 runs to 15 residues. Germline V gene data show CDR1 as SGHVS and CDR2 as FQNEAQ. Trimming took 1 base from V and 6 from J, leaving 12 bases between them. Drawing the rest from reference TRBV7-8 and TRBJ2-2, the complete variable domain is GAGVSQSPRYKVAKRGQDVALRCDPISGHVSLFWYQQALGQGPEFLTYFQNEAQLDKSGLPSDRFFAERPEGSVSTLKIQRTQQEDSAVYLCASSLGPISPGELFFGEGSRLTVL.

This clonotype was counted once. The chain recombines TRBV20-1 with TRBJ2-5; 12 bases are shared with TRBD2. The CDR3 covers 15 residues. The V and J ends lost 3 bases and 2 bases, in that order; junction bases with no gene match: 4. Germline CDR1 DFQATT, CDR2 SNEGSKA (reference sequence). CDR3 protein: CSASTSGGLQETQYF. The CDR3 DNA follows: TGCAGTGCTAGTACTAGCGGGGGGCTACAAGAGACCCAGTACTTC.

The chain joins TRBV14 to TRBJ2-5; the D is unclear. Germline V gene sequence: CDR1 SGHDN, CDR2 FVKESK. The CDR3 is 13 amino acids. The V end lost 5 bases, the J end lost 4 bases, and 11 bases lay between the germline ends. The CDR3 DNA is TGTGCCAGCAGCGGCGAACTGGGAGAGACCCAGTACTTC. This codes for CASSGELGETQYF.

This clonotype occurred a few times. The CDR3: CSARSGTDSYNEQFF. The CDR3 DNA is TGCAGTGCTAGGTCCGGGACAGACTCCTACAATGAGCAGTTCTTC. The V call is TRBV20-1, the J call TRBJ2-1, with 7 nucleotides matching TRBD1. Germline CDR1 reads DFQATT; CDR2 reads SNEGSKA (reference sequence). The CDR3 has 15 residues. Trimming cost V 3 bases and J 0 bases; bases outside gene matches: 5.

The sample holds a few counts of this clonotype. The J gene is TRBJ2-3, the V gene TRBV29-1; TRBD2 matches at 8 bases. The CDR3 sequence is 14 residues long. V gave up 3 bases and J gave up 3 bases; unmatched junction bases: 5. Germline V gives CDR1 SQVTM, CDR2 ANQGSEA. The CDR3 DNA sequence: TGCAGCGTTGATTACGGGGGGGGGACAGATACGCAGTATTTT. It translates to CSVDYGGGTDTQYF.

This sequence joins TRBV7-9 and TRBJ2-7; 9 nucleotides match TRBD2. CDR3 length: 13 residues. Germline CDR1 SEHNR, CDR2 FQNEAQ (reference sequence). With 2 bases clipped from V and 6 bases from J, the junction kept 2 bases outside the gene matches. CDR3 sequence (DNA): TGTGCCAGCAGCTTAAGCGGGGGGCTCGAGCAGTACTTC. Translation: CASSLSGGLEQYF.

This clonotype has more than one count but fewer than ten. The chain carries TRBV6-5 and TRBJ1-2; 7 nucleotides line up with TRBD1. The V and J ends lost 4 bases and 0 bases, in that order; junction bases with no gene match: 8. This CDR3 region has 16 residues. CDR1 is MNHEY, CDR2 SVGAGI, per germline. The CDR3 DNA reads as TGTGCCAGCAGTTCTTCCGGGCAGGGGGCTAACTATGGCTACACCTTC. Amino acid sequence: CASSSSGQGANYGYTF.

This clonotype was counted only a few times. This sequence joins TRBV10-3 and TRBJ1-1; D uncertain. V was cut by 7 bases and J by 8 bases, with 11 bases left in between. CDR1 is ENHRY, CDR2 SYGVKD, per germline. The CDR3 sequence is 11 residues long. The chain's CDR3 is CAIMSAGEAFF. The CDR3 DNA follows: TGTGCCATCATGTCGGCGGGGGAAGCTTTCTTT.

This clonotype appeared a few times. The genes are TRBV20-1 and TRBJ1-2; 9 bases align to TRBD1. The CDR3 contains 15 residues. Germline V gene data show CDR1 as DFQATT and CDR2 as SNEGSKA (reference sequence). V lost 1 base to trimming and J lost 8 bases; unmatched junction nucleotides: 11. As DNA, the CDR3 is TGCAGTGCTAGAGTCCCGGGACAGGGAATAACCGGCTACACCTTC. Protein product: CSARVPGQGITGYTF.

The CDR3 loop reads CSARDPSQGRHTIYF. CDR3 in DNA: TGCAGTGCTAGAGATCCCTCACAGGGTAGACACACCATATATTTT. The chain has TRBV20-1 and TRBJ1-3, with D tentatively TRBD1 (6 bases). V was cut by 0 bases and J by 8 bases, with 17 bases left in between. The CDR3 covers 15 residues. CDR1 is DFQATT, CDR2 SNEGSKA, per germline (reference sequence).

This clonotype was detected a few times. The V and J genes are TRBV19 and TRBJ1-1, with D possibly being TRBD1 (5 bases). CDR3 length: 18 residues. The germline gives CDR1 LNHDA, CDR2 SQIVND (reference sequence). The germline V and J ends were trimmed by 3 bases and 1 base, with 21 bases remaining between them. In nucleotides, the CDR3 is TGTGCCAGTAGTATCCCAGGGAGAGGCATCCGTTCGAACACTGAAGCTTTCTTT. Its protein product is CASSIPGRGIRSNTEAFF.

In its sample, this clonotype was seen a few times. The V and J genes are TRBV5-5 and TRBJ1-1; D is uncertain. There are 13 residues in the CDR3. Germline CDR1 is SGHKS and CDR2 is YYEKEE (reference sequence). Trimming took 0 bases from V and 8 from J, leaving 11 bases between them. The DNA for the CDR3 is TGTGCCAGCAGCTTGGGTTGGTCCAGGGAAGCTTTCTTT. Translating gives CASSLGWSREAFF.

This chain connects TRBV6-5 to TRBJ2-7, with D possibly TRBD1 on 6 matching bases. Germline V gene lookup returns CDR1 MNHEY and CDR2 SVGAGI. Trimming removed 0 bases from V and 3 bases from J, with 12 bases in between. The CDR3 extends over 15 amino acids. CDR3 sequence: CASSYSAQGVYEQYF. The DNA of the CDR3 is TGTGCCAGCAGTTACTCGGCACAGGGAGTCTACGAGCAGTACTTC.

This sequence joins TRBV10-3 and TRBJ2-1, with 7 bases lining up with TRBD2. V lost 3 bases to trimming and J lost 9 bases; unmatched junction nucleotides: 8. The CDR3 spans 14 residues. In germline, CDR1 is ENHRY, CDR2 SYGVKD. This CDR3 is CAISEGTTMPEQFF. Here the CDR3 DNA reads TGTGCCATCAGTGAAGGGACTACCATGCCTGAGCAGTTCTTC.

The CDR3 spells CASRLGTGSNTGELFF. The CDR3 DNA follows: TGCGCCAGCAGACTCGGGACAGGGTCGAACACCGGGGAGCTGTTTTTT. V usage is TRBV5-1 and J usage is TRBJ2-2, with TRBD1 identical over 9 bases. CDR3 length equals 16 residues. Germline V CDR1 and CDR2: SGHRS, YFSETQ. Unmatched junction bases numbered 5, after V lost 5 bases and J lost 0 bases.

This chain connects TRBV20-1 to TRBJ1-1, with 8 bases that match TRBD1. The CDR3 spans 14 residues. Germline-derived CDR1 and CDR2 are DFQATT and SNEGSKA (reference sequence). Trimming removed 6 bases from V and 2 bases from J; junction bases left unmatched: 8. This CDR3 reads CSAPGQGINTEAFF. CDR3 nucleotide sequence: TGCAGTGCCCCAGGACAGGGCATAAACACTGAAGCTTTCTTT.

This clonotype was found a few times. The chain joins TRBV2 to TRBJ1-1; D might be TRBD1 (5 bases). The CDR3 totals 14 residues. V lost 3 bases and J 5 bases, leaving 13 bases between the germline ends. The germline gives CDR1 SNHLY, CDR2 FYNNEI. Here the CDR3 reads CASSDELSGTEAFF. CDR3 sequence (DNA): TGTGCCAGCAGTGATGAACTCTCAGGGACTGAAGCTTTCTTT.

This clonotype showed up just a few times. This sequence joins TRBV6-1 and TRBJ1-4; D is unclear. Germline CDR1 reads MNHNS; CDR2 reads SASEGT. The CDR3 totals 14 residues. Trimming took 8 bases from V and 8 from J, leaving 18 bases between them. This chain's CDR3 is CASRNLGGGEKLFF. CDR3 nucleotide sequence: TGTGCCAGCCGTAATCTGGGTGGAGGAGAAAAACTGTTTTTT.

V is TRBV21-1 and J is TRBJ2-7. TRBV21-1 constitutes a pseudogene. CDR3 length equals 13 residues. The CDR3 sequence: CASSNRRAYEQYF. CDR3 nucleotide sequence: TGTGCCAGCAGCAATAGGAGAGCTTACGAGCAGTACTTC.

This clonotype was picked up a small number of times. The chain couples TRBV2 to TRBJ2-5; D not certain. V was shortened by 6 bases and J by 2 bases, with 7 bases between the two germline ends. CDR1 and CDR2 (germline): SNHLY, FYNNEI. CDR3 size: 12 residues. The chain's CDR3 is CASSPVQETQYF. The CDR3 region has the DNA TGTGCCAGCAGCCCGGTACAAGAGACCCAGTACTTC.

This clonotype came up a few times. The J gene is TRBJ1-5, the V gene TRBV5-8; TRBD1 matches 8 bases. CDR1 is SGHTS, CDR2 YDEGEE, per germline. V shed 2 bases and J 8 bases; nucleotides not matched to a gene: 15. This CDR3 is built from 17 residues. The CDR3 coding sequence is TGTGCCAGCAGCTTCGCAGGGGGCGGCTTCCCTTTAGAGCCCCAGCATTTT. This codes for CASSFAGGGFPLEPQHF.

This clonotype was found a few times. The chain is built from TRBV6-1 and TRBJ1-1; D may be TRBD1 (6 bases). The V and J ends lost 11 bases and 5 bases respectively, with 21 bases between them. The CDR3 loop spans 14 amino acids. The germline V gene encodes CDR1 MNHNS and CDR2 SASEGT. The CDR3 loop is CAARPQQGGTEAFF. The CDR3 DNA reads TGTGCCGCCCGCCCCCAACAGGGAGGTACTGAAGCTTTCTTT.

The rearrangement joins TRBV10-3 to TRBJ1-5, with 9 bases that match TRBD1. The J segment lost 4 bases and the V segment lost 1 base, leaving 5 bases of the junction unmatched. Germline V gives CDR1 ENHRY, CDR2 SYGVKD. The CDR3 extends over 16 amino acids. CDR3 sequence: CAISEWGDRGNQPQHF. The CDR3 nucleotides are TGTGCCATCAGTGAGTGGGGCGACAGGGGGAATCAGCCCCAGCATTTT.

The chain employs TRBV30 and TRBJ2-4; perhaps TRBD2 as D (6 bases). This CDR3 contains 15 residues. V gave up 1 base and J gave up 0 bases, with 10 bases separating them. Germline loops: CDR1 GTSNPN, CDR2 SVGIG (reference sequence). This CDR3 reads CAWSGGDLAKNIQYF. CDR3 sequence (DNA): TGTGCCTGGAGTGGCGGGGACCTAGCCAAAAACATTCAGTACTTC.

This sequence joins TRBV19 and TRBJ1-1; D is possibly TRBD1 (6 bases). Trimming took off 3 bases at V and 7 bases at J, with 9 bases between the two ends. Germline V gene data show CDR1 as LNHDA and CDR2 as SQIVND (reference sequence). The CDR3 is made up of 12 amino acids. The CDR3 nucleotides read TGTGCCAGTAGTATCGAGGGGGATGAAGCTTTCTTT. This sequence encodes CASSIEGDEAFF.